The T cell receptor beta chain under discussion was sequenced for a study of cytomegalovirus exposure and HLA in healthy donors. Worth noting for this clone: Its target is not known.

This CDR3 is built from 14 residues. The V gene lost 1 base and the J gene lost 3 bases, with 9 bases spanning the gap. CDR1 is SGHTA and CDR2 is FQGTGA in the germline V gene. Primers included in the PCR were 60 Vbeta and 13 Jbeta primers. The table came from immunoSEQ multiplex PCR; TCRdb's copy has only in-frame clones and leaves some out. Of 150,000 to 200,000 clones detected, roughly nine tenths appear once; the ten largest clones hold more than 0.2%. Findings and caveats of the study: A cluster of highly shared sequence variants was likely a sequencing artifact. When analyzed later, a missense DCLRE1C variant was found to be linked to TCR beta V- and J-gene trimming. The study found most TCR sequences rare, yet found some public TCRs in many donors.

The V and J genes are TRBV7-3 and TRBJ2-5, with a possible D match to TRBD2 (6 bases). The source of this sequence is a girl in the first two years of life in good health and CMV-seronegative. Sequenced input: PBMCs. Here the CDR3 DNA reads TGTGCCAGCAGCTTAATGGGCGGGAAAGAGACCCAGTACTTC. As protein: CASSLMGGKETQYF.